This TCR beta chain was captured in a study of blood T cell repertoires in COVID-19. Generated by immunoSEQ multiplex PCR, the TCRdb table keeps only in-frame clones and is missing some. The data contain 84,000 or so clones, 83% of them singletons. The length of the CDR3 is 16 residues. V dropped 3 bases and J dropped 1; count of bases not matched to a gene: 6. Germline V gene lookup returns CDR1 KGHSH and CDR2 LQKENI. Specimen: peripheral blood. The chain joins TRBV18 to TRBJ2-5, with TRBD2 matching 9 bases. The source is a woman of 80 years or more with acute or convalescent COVID-19. CDR3 in amino acids: CASSPPSAGGQETQYF. The CDR3 nucleotides read TGTGCCAGCTCACCCCCCTCAGCGGGAGGCCAAGAGACCCAGTACTTC. Together with reference TRBV18 and TRBJ2-5, the CDR3 gives the full variable domain: NAGVMQNPRHLVRRRGQEARLRCSPMKGHSHVYWYRQLPEEGLKFMVYLQKENIIDESGMPKERFSAEFPKEGPSILRIQQVVRGDSAAYFCASSPPSAGGQETQYFGPGTRLLVL.